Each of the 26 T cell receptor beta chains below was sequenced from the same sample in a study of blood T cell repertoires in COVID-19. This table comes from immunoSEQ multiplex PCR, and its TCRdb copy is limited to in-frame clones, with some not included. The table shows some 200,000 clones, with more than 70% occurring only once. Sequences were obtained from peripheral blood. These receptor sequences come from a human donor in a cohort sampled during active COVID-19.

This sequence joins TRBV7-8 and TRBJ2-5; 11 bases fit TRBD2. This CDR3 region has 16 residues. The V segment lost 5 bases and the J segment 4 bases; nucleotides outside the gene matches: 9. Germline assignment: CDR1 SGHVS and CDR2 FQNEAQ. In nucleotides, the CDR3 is TGTGCCAGCAGCCCCGTGGTAGCGGGGGGGCCAGAGACCCAGTACTTC. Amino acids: CASSPVVAGGPETQYF.

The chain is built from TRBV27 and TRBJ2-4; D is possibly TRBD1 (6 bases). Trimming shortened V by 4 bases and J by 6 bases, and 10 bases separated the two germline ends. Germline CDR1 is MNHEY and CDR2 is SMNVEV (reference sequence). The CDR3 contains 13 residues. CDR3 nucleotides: TGTGCCAGCAGTTCACCGGACAGAAACATTCAGTACTTC. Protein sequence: CASSSPDRNIQYF.

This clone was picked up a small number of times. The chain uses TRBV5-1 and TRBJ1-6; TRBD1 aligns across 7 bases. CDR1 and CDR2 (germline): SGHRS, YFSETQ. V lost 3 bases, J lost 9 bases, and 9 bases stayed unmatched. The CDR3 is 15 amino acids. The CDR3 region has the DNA TGCGCCAGCAGCTCCGACAGGGAAAGAGGTTCACCCCTCCACTTT. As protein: CASSSDRERGSPLHF.

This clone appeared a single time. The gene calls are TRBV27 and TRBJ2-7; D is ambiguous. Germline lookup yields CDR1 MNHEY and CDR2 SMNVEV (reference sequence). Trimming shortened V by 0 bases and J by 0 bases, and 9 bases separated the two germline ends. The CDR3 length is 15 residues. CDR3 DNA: TGTGCCAGCAGTTTATCAGAAATCAGCTCCTACGAGCAGTACTTC. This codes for CASSLSEISSYEQYF.

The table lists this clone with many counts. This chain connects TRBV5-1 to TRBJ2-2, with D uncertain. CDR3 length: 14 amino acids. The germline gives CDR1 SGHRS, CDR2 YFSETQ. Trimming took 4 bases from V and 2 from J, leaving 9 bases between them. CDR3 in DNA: TGCGCCAGCAGCCGTCCAGATAACACCGGGGAGCTGTTTTTT. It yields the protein CASSRPDNTGELFF.

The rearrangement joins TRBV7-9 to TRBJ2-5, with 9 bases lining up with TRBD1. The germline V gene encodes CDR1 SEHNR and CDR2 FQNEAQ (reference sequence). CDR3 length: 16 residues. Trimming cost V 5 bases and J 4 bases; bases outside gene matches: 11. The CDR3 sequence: CASSKWLGQGGETQYF. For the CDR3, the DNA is TGTGCCAGCAGCAAGTGGCTGGGACAGGGAGGAGAGACCCAGTACTTC.

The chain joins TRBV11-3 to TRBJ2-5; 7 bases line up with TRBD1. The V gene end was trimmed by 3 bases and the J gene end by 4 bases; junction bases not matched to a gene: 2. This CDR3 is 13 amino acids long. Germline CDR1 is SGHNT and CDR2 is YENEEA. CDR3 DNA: TGTGCCAGCAGCTTCGAGGGGGCAGAGACCCAGTACTTC. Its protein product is CASSFEGAETQYF. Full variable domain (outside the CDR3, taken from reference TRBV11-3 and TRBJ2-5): EAGVVQSPRYKIIEKKQPVAFWCNPISGHNTLYWYLQNLGQGPELLIRYENEEAVDDSQLPKDRFSAERLKGVDSTLKIQPAELGDSAVYLCASSFEGAETQYFGPGTRLLVL.

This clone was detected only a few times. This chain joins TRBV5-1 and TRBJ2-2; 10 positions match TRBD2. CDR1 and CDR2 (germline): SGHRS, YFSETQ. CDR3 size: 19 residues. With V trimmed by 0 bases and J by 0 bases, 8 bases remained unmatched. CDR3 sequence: CASSLARSSGGSNTGELFF. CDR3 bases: TGCGCCAGCAGCTTGGCCAGGAGTAGCGGGGGGTCGAACACCGGGGAGCTGTTTTTT.

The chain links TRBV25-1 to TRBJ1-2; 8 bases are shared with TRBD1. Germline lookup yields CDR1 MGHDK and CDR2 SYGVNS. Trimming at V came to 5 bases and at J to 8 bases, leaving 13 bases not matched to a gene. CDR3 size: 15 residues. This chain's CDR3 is CASSLPKGQGGGYTF. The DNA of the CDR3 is TGTGCCAGCAGTCTACCTAAAGGACAGGGTGGAGGCTACACCTTC.

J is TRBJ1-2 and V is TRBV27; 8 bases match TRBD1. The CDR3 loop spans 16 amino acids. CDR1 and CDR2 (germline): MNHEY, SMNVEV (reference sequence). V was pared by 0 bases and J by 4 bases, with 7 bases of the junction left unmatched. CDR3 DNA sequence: TGTGCCAGCAGTTTATCCCGGACAGGGACATCCTATGGCTACACCTTC. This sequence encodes CASSLSRTGTSYGYTF.

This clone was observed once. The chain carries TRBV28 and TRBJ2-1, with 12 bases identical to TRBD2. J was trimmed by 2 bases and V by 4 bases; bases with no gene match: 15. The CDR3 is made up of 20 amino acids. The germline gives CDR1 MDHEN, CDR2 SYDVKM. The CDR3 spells CASSSTFGLAGGLPYNEQFF. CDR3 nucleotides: TGTGCCAGCAGTTCCACCTTTGGGCTAGCGGGAGGGTTACCCTACAATGAGCAGTTCTTC.

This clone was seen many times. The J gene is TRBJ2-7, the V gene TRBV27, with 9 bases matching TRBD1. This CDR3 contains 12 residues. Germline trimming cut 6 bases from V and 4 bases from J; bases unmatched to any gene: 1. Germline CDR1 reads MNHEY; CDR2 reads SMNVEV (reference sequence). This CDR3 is CASRGQGYEQYF. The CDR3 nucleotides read TGTGCCAGCAGAGGACAGGGGTACGAGCAGTACTTC.

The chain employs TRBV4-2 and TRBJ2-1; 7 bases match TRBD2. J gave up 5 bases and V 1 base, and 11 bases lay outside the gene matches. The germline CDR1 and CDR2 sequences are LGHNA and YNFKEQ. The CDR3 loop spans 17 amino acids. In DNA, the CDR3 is TGTGCCAGCAGCCAAGGGGCCGAGGCTAGCGGAAACAATGAGCAGTTCTTC. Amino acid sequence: CASSQGAEASGNNEQFF.

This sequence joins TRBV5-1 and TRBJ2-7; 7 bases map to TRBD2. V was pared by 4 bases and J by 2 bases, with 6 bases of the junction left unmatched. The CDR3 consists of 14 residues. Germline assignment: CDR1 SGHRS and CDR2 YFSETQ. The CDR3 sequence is CASSLFGGAYEQYF. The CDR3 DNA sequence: TGCGCCAGCAGCCTCTTTGGGGGGGCCTACGAGCAGTACTTC.

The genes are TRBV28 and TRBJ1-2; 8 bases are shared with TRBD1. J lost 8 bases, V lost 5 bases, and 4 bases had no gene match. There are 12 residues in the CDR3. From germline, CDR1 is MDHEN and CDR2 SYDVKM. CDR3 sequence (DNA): TGTGCCAGCAGTATACGGACAGGGGGCTACACCTTC. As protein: CASSIRTGGYTF.

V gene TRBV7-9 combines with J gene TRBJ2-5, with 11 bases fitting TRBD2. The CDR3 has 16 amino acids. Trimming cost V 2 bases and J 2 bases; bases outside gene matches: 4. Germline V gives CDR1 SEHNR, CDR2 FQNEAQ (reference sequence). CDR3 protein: CASSLILAGGQETQYF. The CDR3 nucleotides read TGTGCCAGCAGCTTAATCCTAGCGGGGGGACAAGAGACCCAGTACTTC.

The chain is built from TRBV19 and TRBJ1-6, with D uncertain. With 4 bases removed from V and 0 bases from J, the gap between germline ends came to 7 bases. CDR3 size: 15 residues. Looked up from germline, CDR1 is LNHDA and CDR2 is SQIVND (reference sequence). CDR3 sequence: CASSTAGSYNSPLHF. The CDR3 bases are TGTGCCAGTAGTACTGCAGGCTCCTATAATTCACCCCTCCACTTT.

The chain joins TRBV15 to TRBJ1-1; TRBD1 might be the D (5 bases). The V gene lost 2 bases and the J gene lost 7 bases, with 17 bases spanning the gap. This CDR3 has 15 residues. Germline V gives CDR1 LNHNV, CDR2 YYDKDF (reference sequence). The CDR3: CATSRRRSAGGEAFF. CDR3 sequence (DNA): TGTGCCACCAGCAGACGCAGATCCGCGGGGGGTGAAGCTTTCTTT.

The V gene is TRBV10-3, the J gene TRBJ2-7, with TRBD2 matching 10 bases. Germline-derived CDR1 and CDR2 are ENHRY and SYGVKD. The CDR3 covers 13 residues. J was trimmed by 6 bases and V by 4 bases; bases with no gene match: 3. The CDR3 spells CAISARTSGEQYF. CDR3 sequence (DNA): TGTGCCATCAGTGCCCGGACTAGCGGCGAGCAGTACTTC.

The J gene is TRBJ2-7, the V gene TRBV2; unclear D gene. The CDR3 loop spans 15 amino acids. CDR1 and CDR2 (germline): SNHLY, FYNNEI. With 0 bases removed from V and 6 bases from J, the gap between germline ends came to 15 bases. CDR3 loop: CASSEAPLPRGEQYF. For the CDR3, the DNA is TGTGCCAGCAGTGAAGCGCCCCTGCCCAGAGGCGAGCAGTACTTC.

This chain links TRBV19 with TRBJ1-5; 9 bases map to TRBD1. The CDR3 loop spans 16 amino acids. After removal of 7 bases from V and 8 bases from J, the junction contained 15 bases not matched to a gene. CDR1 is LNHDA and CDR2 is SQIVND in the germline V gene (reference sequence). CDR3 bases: TGTGCCAGTATCCGAACGGACAGGGGCCACGTAGAGCCCCAGCATTTT. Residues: CASIRTDRGHVEPQHF.

CDR3 sequence (DNA): TGTGCCAGCAGCTTGGCGACAGGAGACAACACCGGGGAGCTGTTTTTT. Protein sequence: CASSLATGDNTGELFF. The J gene is TRBJ2-2, the V gene TRBV5-5, with D tentatively TRBD1 (6 bases). This CDR3 spans 16 amino acids. Germline V gene data show CDR1 as SGHKS and CDR2 as YYEKEE (reference sequence). The V end lost 0 bases, the J end lost 2 bases, and 11 bases lay between the germline ends.

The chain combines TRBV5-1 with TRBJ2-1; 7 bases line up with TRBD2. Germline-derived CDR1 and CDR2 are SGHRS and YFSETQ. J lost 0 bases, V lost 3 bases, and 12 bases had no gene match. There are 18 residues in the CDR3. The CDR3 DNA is TGCGCCAGCAGCTCGATTTGGGGAGCGGGGCGCTCCTACAATGAGCAGTTCTTC. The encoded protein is CASSSIWGAGRSYNEQFF.

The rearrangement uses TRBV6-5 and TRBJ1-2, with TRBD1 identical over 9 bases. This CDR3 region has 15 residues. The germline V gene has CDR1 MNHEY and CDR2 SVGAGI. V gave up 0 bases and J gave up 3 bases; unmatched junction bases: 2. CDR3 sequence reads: CASSYSTGGHYGYTF. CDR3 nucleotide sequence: TGTGCCAGCAGTTACTCGACAGGGGGGCACTATGGCTACACCTTC.

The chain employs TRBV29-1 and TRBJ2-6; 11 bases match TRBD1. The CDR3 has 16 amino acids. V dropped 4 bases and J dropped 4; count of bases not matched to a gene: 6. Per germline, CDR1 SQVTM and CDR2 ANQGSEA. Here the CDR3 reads CSVGTGGLSGANVLTF. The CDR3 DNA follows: TGCAGCGTTGGGACAGGGGGCCTATCGGGGGCCAACGTCCTGACTTTC.

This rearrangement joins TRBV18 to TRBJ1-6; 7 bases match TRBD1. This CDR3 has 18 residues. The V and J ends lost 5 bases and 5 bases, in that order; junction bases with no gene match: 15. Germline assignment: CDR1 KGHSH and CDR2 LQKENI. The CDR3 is CASSSKLPVGQNNSPLHF. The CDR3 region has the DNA TGTGCCAGCTCATCGAAGTTGCCGGTGGGACAGAATAATTCACCCCTCCACTTT. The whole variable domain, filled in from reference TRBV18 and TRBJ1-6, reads NAGVMQNPRHLVRRRGQEARLRCSPMKGHSHVYWYRQLPEEGLKFMVYLQKENIIDESGMPKERFSAEFPKEGPSILRIQQVVRGDSAAYFCASSSKLPVGQNNSPLHFGNGTRLTVT.